This T cell receptor beta chain was sequenced in a study of radiotherapy plus CTLA-4 blockade in lung cancer. Clones were sequenced by immunoSEQ multiplex PCR, and TCRdb holds only the in-frame ones, with some missing. In the table there are roughly 120,000 clones, approximately 80% of which are singletons. V was cut by 1 base and J by 5 bases, with 5 bases left in between. This CDR3 is 12 amino acids long. CDR1 and CDR2 from the germline V gene are LNHDA and SQIVND (reference sequence). The genes are TRBV19 and TRBJ1-2; TRBD1 is a possible D gene (5 bases). This sequence was found in a human donor with non-small cell lung cancer who had a partial response to radiotherapy plus ipilimumab. Material: peripheral blood, obtained from a patient treated with radiotherapy plus ipilimumab. The CDR3 sequence: CASSIGQYGYTF. The CDR3 DNA sequence: TGTGCCAGTAGTATAGGACAGTATGGCTACACCTTC. Full variable domain (outside the CDR3, taken from reference TRBV19 and TRBJ1-2): DGGITQSPKYLFRKEGQNVTLSCEQNLNHDAMYWYRQDPGQGLRLIYYSQIVNDFQKGDIAEGYSVSREKKESFPLTVTSAQKNPTAFYLCASSIGQYGYTFGSGTRLTVV.